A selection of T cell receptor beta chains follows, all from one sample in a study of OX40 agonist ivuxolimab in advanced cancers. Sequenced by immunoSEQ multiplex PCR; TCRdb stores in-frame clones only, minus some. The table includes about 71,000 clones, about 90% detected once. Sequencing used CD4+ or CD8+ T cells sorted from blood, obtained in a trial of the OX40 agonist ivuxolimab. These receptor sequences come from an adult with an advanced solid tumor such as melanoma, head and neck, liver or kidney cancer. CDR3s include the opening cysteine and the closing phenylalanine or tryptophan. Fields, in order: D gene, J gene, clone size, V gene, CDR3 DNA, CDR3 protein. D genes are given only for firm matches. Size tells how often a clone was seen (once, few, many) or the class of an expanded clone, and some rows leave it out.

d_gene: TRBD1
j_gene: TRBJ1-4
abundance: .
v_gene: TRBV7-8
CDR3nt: TGTGCCAGCAGCTTCACGGGGACAGGGGATGAAAAACTGTTTTTT
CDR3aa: CASSFTGTGDEKLFF

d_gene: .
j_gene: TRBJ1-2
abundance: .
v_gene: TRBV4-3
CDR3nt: TGCGCCAGCAGCCAAGTCCTCGCTAACTATGGCTACACCTTC
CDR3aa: CASSQVLANYGYTF

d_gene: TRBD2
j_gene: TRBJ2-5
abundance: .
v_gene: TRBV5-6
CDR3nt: TGTGCCAGCAGCGGGGCGGGAGTACAAGAGACCCAGTACTTC
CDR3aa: CASSGAGVQETQYF

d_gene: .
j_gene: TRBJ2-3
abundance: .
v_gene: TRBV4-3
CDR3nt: TGCGCCAGCAGCCAAGATCAATATAGCACAGATACGCAGTATTTT
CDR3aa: CASSQDQYSTDTQYF

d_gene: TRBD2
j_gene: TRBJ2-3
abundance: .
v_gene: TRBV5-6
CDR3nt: TGTGCCAGCAGCTTGGGACTAGCGGGAGTCACAGATACGCAGTATTTT
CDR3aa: CASSLGLAGVTDTQYF

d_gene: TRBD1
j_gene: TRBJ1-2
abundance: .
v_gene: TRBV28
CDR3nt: TGTGCCAGCAGTCCTACCGGGACAGCTTATGGCTACACCTTC
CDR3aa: CASSPTGTAYGYTF

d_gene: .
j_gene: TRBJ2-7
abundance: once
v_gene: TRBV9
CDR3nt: TGTGCCAGCAGCGGGAGTGGGGGGAATACCTACGAGCAGTACTTC
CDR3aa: CASSGSGGNTYEQYF

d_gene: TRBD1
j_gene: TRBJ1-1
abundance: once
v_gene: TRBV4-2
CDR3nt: TGTGCCAGCAGCCGTGACAGGGATGAAGCTTTCTTT
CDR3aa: CASSRDRDEAFF

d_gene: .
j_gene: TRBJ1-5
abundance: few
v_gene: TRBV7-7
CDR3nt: TGTGCTAGCAGCTTAGCGGCGGGTCAGCCCCAGCATTTT
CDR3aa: CASSLAAGQPQHF

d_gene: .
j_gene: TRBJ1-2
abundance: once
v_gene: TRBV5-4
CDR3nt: TGTGCCAGCAGCTTGGGGCTCGGAGCTGATGGCTACACCTTC
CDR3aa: CASSLGLGADGYTF

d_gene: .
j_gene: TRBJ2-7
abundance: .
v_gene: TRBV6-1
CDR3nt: TGTGCCAGCAGTGAAAAAGAAGCCTACGAGCAGTACTTC
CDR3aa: CASSEKEAYEQYF

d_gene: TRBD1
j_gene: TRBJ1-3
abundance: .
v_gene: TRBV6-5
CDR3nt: TGTGCCAGCAGTTACGCAGGGGGCTCTGGAAACACCATATATTTT
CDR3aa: CASSYAGGSGNTIYF

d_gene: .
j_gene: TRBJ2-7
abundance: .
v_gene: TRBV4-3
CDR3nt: TGCGCCAGCAGCCAAGTTTTGGGCTACGACGAGCAGTACTTC
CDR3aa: CASSQVLGYDEQYF

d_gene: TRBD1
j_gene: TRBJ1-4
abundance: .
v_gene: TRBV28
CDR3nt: TGTGCCAGCAGTGGGGGACAGGAAACTAATGAAAAACTGTTTTTT
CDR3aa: CASSGGQETNEKLFF

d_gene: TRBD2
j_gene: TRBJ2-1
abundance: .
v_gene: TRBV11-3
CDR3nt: TGTGCCAGCAGCTCCGGACTAGCGGGAGGGCCGTATGAGCAGTTCTTC
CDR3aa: CASSSGLAGGPYEQFF

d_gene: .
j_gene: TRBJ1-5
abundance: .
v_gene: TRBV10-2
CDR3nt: TGCGCCAGCAGTGAGTCCCTAAGGTATCAGCCCCAGCATTTT
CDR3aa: CASSESLRYQPQHF

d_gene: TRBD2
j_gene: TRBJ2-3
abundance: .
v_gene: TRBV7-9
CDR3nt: TGTGCCAGCAGTTACGGGGCTAGCGGGAGGGCCCCCAGAACAGATACGCAGTATTTT
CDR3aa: CASSYGASGRAPRTDTQYF

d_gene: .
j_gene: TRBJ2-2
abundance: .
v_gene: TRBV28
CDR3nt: TGTGCCAGCAGCCCCACGTATGCGAACACCGGGGAGCTGTTTTTT
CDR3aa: CASSPTYANTGELFF

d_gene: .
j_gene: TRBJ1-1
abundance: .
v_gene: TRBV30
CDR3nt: TGTGCCTGGAGTGCGCGGAACACTGAAGCTTTCTTT
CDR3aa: CAWSARNTEAFF

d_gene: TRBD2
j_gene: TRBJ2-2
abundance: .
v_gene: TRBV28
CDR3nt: TGTGCCAGCAGTGCCATAGCGGGAGGCTCGAACACCGGGGAGCTGTTTTTT
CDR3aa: CASSAIAGGSNTGELFF

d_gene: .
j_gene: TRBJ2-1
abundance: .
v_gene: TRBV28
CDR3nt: TGTGCCAGCAGCCTAGGGGCCTACAATGAGCAGTTCTTC
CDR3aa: CASSLGAYNEQFF

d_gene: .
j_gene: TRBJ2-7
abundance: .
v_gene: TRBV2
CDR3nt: TGTGCCAGCAGCCGGGACGGAGACCCGAACTCCTACGAGCAGTACTTC
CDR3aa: CASSRDGDPNSYEQYF

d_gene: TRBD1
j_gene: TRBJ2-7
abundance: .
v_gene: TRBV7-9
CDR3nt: TGTGCCAGCAGCTTAGGGATAGGGGGCGACGAGCAGTACTTC
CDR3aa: CASSLGIGGDEQYF

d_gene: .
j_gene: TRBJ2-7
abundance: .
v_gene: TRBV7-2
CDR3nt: TGTGCCAGCAGCTTCCCGGCGGATTCCCCCTACGAGCAGTACTTC
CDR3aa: CASSFPADSPYEQYF

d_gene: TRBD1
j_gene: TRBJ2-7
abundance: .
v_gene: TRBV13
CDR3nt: TGTGCCAGCAGCCAGAGAACGGGACAGGCGACCTACGAGCAGTACTTC
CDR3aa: CASSQRTGQATYEQYF

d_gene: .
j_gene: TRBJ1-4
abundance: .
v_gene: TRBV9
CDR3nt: TGTGCCAGCAGCGTGGCACCGGGGGCTGGTGAAAAACTGTTTTTT
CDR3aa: CASSVAPGAGEKLFF

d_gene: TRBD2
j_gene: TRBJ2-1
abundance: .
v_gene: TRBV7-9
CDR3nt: TGTGCCAGCTCTAGCGGGGCTTACAATGAGCAGTTCTTC
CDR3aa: CASSSGAYNEQFF

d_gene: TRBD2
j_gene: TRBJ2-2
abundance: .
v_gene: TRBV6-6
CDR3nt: TGTGCCAGCAGTTACTCATCTAGCGGGAGCACCGGGGAGCTGTTTTTT
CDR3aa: CASSYSSSGSTGELFF

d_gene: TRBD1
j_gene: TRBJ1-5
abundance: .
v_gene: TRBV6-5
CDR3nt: TGTGCCAGCAGTCAACGACAGGGGGTTCAGCCCCAGCATTTT
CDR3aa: CASSQRQGVQPQHF

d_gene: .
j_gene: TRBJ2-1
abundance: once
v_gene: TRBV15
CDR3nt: TGTGCCACCAGCCCCACCCCAGGGGACCGGGGGAATGAGCAGTTCTTC
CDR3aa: CATSPTPGDRGNEQFF

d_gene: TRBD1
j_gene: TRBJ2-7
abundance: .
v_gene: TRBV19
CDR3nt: TGTGCCAGTAGCCTCCTGGGACAGTGCTCCTACGAGCAGTACTTC
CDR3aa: CASSLLGQCSYEQYF

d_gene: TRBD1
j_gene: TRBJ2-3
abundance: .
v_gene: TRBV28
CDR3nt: TGTGCCAGCAGAGCCACAGGGGGCGGTTCAGATACGCAGTATTTT
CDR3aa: CASRATGGGSDTQYF

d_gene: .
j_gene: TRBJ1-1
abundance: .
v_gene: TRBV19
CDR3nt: TGTGCCAGTAGGACCTTGTGGCAGGAGAACACTGAAGCTTTCTTT
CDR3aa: CASRTLWQENTEAFF

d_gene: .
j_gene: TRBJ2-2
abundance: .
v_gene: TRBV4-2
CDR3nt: TGTGCCAGCAGCCAAGATCGGTGGGGCGCGGAGGAGACCGGGGAGCTGTTTTTT
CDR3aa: CASSQDRWGAEETGELFF

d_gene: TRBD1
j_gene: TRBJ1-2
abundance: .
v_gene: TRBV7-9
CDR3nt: TGTGCCAGCAGCCAAGACAGGGGGCTCTTCTATGGCTACACCTTC
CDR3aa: CASSQDRGLFYGYTF

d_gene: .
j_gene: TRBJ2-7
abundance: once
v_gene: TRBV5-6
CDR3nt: TGTGCCAGCAGCTTGTCCATGGCCTACGAGCAGTACTTC
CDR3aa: CASSLSMAYEQYF

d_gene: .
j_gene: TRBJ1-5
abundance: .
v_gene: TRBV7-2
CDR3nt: TGTGCCAGCAGCCCGAGGGAGCGTAGCAATCAGCCCCAGCATTTT
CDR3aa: CASSPRERSNQPQHF

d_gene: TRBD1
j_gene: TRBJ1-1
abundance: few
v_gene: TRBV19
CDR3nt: TGTGCCAGTAGTATACAGGGGGGAGTGGAAGCTTTCTTT
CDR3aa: CASSIQGGVEAFF

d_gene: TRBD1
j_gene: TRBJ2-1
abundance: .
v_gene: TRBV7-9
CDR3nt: TGTGCCAGCCGGACAGGTCAGGGCGATGAGCAGTTCTTC
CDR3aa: CASRTGQGDEQFF

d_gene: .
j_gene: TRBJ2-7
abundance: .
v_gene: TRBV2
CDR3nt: TGTGCCAGCAGTGACCAGACAGGTTCCTACGAGCAGTACTTC
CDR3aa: CASSDQTGSYEQYF

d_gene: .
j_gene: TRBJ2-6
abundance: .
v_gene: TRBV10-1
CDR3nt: TGCGCCAGCAGCCCCAGGGGTGCTGGGGCCAACGTCCTGACTTTC
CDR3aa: CASSPRGAGANVLTF

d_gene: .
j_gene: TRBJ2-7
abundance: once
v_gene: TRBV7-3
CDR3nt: TGTGCCAGCAGCCAATATCTAAAGCGCCGCTCCTACGAGCAGTACTTC
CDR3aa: CASSQYLKRRSYEQYF

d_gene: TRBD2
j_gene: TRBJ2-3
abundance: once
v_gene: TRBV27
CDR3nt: TGTGCCAGCAGTTTATCCATCACTAGCGGAAACACAGATACGCAGTATTTT
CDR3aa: CASSLSITSGNTDTQYF

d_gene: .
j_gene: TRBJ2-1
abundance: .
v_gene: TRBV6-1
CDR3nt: TGTGCCAGTGGGGGGTCAAATGAGCAGTTCTTC
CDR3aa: CASGGSNEQFF

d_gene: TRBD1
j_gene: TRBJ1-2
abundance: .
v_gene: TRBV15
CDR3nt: TGTGCCACCAGTCTTCACAGGGGGCCTAACTATGGCTACACCTTC
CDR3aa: CATSLHRGPNYGYTF

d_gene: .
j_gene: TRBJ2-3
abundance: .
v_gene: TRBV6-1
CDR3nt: TGTGCCAGCAGTGAGCAGGGCCCAGATACGCAGTATTTT
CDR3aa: CASSEQGPDTQYF